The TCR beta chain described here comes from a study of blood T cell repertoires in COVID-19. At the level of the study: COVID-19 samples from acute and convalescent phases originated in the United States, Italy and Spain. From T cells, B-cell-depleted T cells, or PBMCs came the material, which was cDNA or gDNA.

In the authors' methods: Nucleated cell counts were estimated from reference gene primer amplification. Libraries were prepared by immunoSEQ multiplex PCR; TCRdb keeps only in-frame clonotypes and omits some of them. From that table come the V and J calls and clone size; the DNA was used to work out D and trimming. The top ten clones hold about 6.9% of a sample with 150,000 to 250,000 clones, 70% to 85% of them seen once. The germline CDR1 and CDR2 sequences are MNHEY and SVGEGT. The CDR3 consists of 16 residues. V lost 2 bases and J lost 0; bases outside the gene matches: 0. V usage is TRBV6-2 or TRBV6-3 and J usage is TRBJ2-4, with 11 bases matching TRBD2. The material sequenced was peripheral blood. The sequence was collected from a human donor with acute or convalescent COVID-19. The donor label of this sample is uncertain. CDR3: CASSYGLAGAKNIQYF. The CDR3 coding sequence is TGTGCCAGCAGTTACGGACTAGCGGGAGCCAAAAACATTCAGTACTTC.